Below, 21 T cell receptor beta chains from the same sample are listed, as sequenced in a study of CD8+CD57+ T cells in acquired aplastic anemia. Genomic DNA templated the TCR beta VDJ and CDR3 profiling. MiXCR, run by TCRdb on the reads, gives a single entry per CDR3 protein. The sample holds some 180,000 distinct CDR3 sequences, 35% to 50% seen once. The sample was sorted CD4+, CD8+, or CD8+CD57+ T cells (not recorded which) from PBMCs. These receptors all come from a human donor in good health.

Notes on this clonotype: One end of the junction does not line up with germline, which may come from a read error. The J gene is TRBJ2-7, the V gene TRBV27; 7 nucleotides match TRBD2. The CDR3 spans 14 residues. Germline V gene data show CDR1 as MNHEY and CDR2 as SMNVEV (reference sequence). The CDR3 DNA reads TGTGCCAGCAGTTTGGGCGGGGGTACCTACGGGCAGTACTTC. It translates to CASSLGGGTYGQYF.

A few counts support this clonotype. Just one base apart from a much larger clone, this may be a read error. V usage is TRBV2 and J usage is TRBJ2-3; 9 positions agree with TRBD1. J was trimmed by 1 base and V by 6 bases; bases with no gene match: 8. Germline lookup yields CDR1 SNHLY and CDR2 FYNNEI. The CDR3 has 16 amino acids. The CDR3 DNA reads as TGTGCCAGCAGCCTGGGAGGGGACAGGGGCACAGATACGCAGTATTTT. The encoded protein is CASSLGGDRGTDTQYF.

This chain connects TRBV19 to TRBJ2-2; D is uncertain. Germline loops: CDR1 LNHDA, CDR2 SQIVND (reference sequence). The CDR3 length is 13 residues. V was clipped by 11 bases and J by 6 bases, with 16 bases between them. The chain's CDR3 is CAATPPESGELFF. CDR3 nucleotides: TGTGCCGCCACGCCCCCTGAGTCCGGGGAGCTGTTTTTT.

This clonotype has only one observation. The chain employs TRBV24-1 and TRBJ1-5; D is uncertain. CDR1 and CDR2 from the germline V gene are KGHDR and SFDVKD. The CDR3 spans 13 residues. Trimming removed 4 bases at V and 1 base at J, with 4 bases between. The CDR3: CATSEVSNQPQHF. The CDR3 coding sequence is TGTGCCACCAGTGAAGTGAGCAATCAGCCCCAGCATTTT.

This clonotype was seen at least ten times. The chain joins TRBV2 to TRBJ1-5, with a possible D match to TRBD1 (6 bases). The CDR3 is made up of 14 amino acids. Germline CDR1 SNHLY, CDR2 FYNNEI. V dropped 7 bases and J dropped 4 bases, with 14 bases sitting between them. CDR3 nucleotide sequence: TGTGCCAGCATCCTGGACAGAGGTAATCAGCCCCAGCATTTT. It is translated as CASILDRGNQPQHF.

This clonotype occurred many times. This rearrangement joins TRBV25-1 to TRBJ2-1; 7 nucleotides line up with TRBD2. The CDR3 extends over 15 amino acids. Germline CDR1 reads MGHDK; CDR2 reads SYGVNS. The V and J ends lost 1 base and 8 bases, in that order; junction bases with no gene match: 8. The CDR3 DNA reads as TGTGCCAGCAGTGAATCTGGCGGGAGTCCCCATGAGCAGTTCTTC. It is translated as CASSESGGSPHEQFF.

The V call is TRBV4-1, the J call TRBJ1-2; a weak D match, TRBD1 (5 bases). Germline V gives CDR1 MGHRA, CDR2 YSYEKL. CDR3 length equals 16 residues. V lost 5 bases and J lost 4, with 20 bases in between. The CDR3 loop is CASSSRPQGDGYGYTF. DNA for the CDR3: TGCGCCAGCAGCAGCCGACCTCAGGGTGATGGCTATGGCTACACCTTC.

The CDR3: CASRNPWTRGLPGELFF. The DNA for the CDR3 is TGTGCCAGTAGGAACCCTTGGACTAGAGGTTTGCCCGGGGAGCTGTTTTTT. The genes are TRBV19 and TRBJ2-2; 7 nucleotides align to TRBD2. Germline V gene data show CDR1 as LNHDA and CDR2 as SQIVND (reference sequence). The CDR3 covers 17 residues. The trim removed 6 bases at V and 6 bases at J, leaving 16 bases unmatched.

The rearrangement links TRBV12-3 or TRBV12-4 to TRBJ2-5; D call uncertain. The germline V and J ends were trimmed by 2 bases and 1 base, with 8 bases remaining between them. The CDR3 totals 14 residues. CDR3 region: CASSLPNSQETQYF. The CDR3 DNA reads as TGTGCCAGCAGTTTACCCAACAGCCAAGAGACCCAGTACTTC.

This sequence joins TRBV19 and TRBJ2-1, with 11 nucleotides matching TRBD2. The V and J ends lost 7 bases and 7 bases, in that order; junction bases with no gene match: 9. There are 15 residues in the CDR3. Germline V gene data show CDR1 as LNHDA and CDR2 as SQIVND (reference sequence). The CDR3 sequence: CASTTLAGVENEQFF. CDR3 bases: TGTGCCAGTACCACACTAGCGGGAGTGGAAAATGAGCAGTTCTTC.

The chain's CDR3 is CAITQTPNTEAFF. CDR3 in DNA: TGTGCCATCACCCAGACACCTAACACTGAAGCTTTCTTT. V gene TRBV10-3 combines with J gene TRBJ1-1; D unclear. The CDR3 is 13 residues long. Germline-derived CDR1 and CDR2 are ENHRY and SYGVKD. The V end was cut by 7 bases, the J end by 2 bases, with 11 bases between.

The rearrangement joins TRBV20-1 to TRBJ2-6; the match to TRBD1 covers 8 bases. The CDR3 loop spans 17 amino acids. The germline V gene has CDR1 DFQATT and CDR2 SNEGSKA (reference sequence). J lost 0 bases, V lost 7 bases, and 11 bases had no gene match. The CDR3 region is CSVPSVTGVSGANVLTF. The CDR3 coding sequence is TGCAGTGTCCCCTCGGTGACAGGGGTCTCTGGGGCCAACGTCCTGACTTTC.

CDR3 amino acids: CASSGGQFTGELFF. The CDR3 DNA follows: TGTGCCAGCAGTGGGGGACAGTTTACCGGGGAGCTGTTTTTT. The chain couples TRBV25-1 to TRBJ2-2, with 7 bases that match TRBD1. Germline CDR1 MGHDK, CDR2 SYGVNS. The J segment lost 5 bases and the V segment lost 4 bases, leaving 4 bases of the junction unmatched. The CDR3 is 14 amino acids.

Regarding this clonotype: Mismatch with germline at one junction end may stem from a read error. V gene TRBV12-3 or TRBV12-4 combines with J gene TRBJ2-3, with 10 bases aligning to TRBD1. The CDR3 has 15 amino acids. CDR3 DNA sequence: TGTGCCAGCCGTTTGCGACAGGGGGCCACAGATACACAGTATTTT. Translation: CASRLRQGATDTQYF.

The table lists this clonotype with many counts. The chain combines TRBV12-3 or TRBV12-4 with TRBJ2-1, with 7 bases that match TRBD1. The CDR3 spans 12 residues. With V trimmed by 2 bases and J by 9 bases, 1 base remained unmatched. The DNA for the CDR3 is TGTGCCAGCAGTTTAAGGGGGCGTGAGCAGTTCTTC. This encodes CASSLRGREQFF.

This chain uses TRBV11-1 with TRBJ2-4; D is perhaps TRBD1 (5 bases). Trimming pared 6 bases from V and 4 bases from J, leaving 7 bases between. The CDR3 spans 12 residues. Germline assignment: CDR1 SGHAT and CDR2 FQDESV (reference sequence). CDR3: CASSQGKNIQYF. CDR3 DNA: TGTGCCAGCAGTCAGGGTAAAAACATTCAGTACTTC.

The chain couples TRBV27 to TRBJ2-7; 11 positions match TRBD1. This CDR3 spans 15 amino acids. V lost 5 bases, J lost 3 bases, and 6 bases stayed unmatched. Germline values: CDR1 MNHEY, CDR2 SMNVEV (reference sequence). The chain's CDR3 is CASSRSGTGGYEQYF. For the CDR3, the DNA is TGTGCCAGCAGTCGCTCCGGGACAGGGGGCTACGAGCAGTACTTC.

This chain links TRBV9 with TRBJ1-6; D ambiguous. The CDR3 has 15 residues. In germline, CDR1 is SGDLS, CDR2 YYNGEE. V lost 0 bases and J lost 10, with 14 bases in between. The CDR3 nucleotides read TGTGCCAGCAGCGTAGTAGAGGACCCGAAATCACCCCTCCACTTT. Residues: CASSVVEDPKSPLHF.

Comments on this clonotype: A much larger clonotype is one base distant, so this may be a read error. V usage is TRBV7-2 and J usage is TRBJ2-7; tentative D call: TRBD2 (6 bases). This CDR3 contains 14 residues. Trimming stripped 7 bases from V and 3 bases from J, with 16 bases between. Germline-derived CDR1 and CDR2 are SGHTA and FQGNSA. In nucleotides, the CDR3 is TGTGCCAGCATGGAGGGTAACCGGGGCTACGAGCAGTACTTC. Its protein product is CASMEGNRGYEQYF.

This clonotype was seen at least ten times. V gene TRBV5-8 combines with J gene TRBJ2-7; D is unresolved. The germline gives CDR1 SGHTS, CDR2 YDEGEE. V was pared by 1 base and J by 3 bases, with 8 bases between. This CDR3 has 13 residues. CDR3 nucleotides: TGTGCCAGCAGCTTGCAACCCAGCTACGAGCAGTACTTC. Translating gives CASSLQPSYEQYF.

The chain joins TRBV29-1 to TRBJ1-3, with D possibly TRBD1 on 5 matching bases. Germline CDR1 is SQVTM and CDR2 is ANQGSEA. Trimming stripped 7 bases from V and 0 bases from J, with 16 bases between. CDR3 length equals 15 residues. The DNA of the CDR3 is TGCAGCGCCATGATCGGGGGATCCTCTGGAAACACCATATATTTT. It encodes CSAMIGGSSGNTIYF.